Reported below is one T cell receptor beta chain. The sample belongs to a study of blood T cell repertoires in COVID-19. Original processing notes: Amplification from reference gene primers served as the basis for estimated nucleated cell counts. This table comes from immunoSEQ multiplex PCR, and its TCRdb copy is limited to in-frame clones, with some not included. V and J calls and clone size come straight from that table; D and trimming were deduced from the DNA. The table has 250,000 to 300,000 clones, about nine tenths seen once. Germline V gene sequence: CDR1 SGHNT, CDR2 YYREEE (reference sequence). The CDR3 contains 14 residues. The V segment lost 1 base and the J segment 4 bases; nucleotides outside the gene matches: 3.

The TCR sequence derives from a man aged 50 to 60 with acute or convalescent COVID-19. The V gene is TRBV5-4, the J gene TRBJ1-1, with 8 bases identical to TRBD1. Source material: peripheral blood. CDR3 nucleotides: TGTGCCAGCAGCTTGACAGGGGGATTCACTGAAGCTTTCTTT. Its translation is CASSLTGGFTEAFF.